A selection of T cell receptor beta chains follows, all from one sample in a study of cytomegalovirus exposure and HLA in healthy donors. The assay was immunoSEQ multiplex PCR, and TCRdb's table has in-frame clones only and misses some. The profile shows under 85,000 clones, 68% of them singletons. Sequencing was carried out using PBMCs. These TCRs come from a man aged 35-49 years in good health and CMV-seropositive. Each CDR3 is given without its conserved first and last residue. Each record gives: V gene, J gene, CDR3 protein.

v_call: TRBV6-4; j_call: TRBJ2-7; cdr3_aa: ANLRQGAGEQY
v_call: TRBV19; j_call: TRBJ1-1; cdr3_aa: ASTSSRGYTEAF
v_call: TRBV19; j_call: TRBJ1-3; cdr3_aa: ASKRDRSSGNTIY
v_call: TRBV9; j_call: TRBJ2-3; cdr3_aa: ASSVGVAGVADTQY
v_call: TRBV19; j_call: TRBJ1-1; cdr3_aa: ASSGRGNTEAF
v_call: TRBV6-6; j_call: TRBJ2-1; cdr3_aa: ASTYVASGYNEQF
v_call: TRBV10-3; j_call: TRBJ1-1; cdr3_aa: AISATTGAEAF
v_call: TRBV19; j_call: TRBJ2-3; cdr3_aa: ASSIGGLDTDTQY
v_call: TRBV6-5; j_call: TRBJ2-7; cdr3_aa: ASSYLAGDHEQY
v_call: TRBV7-2; j_call: TRBJ1-6; cdr3_aa: ASSLSQVNSPLH
v_call: TRBV5-1; j_call: TRBJ1-1; cdr3_aa: ASSPGQNTEAF
v_call: TRBV7-2; j_call: TRBJ2-1; cdr3_aa: ASSFYQDEQF
v_call: TRBV12-5; j_call: TRBJ1-1; cdr3_aa: ASGFTGELRGVGTEAF
v_call: TRBV5-1; j_call: TRBJ1-1; cdr3_aa: ASSLDGMNTEAF
v_call: TRBV6-1; j_call: NA; cdr3_aa: ASSELQGANEQY
v_call: TRBV5-6; j_call: TRBJ2-3; cdr3_aa: ASSAGQVNTDTQY
v_call: TRBV6-6; j_call: TRBJ2-2; cdr3_aa: ASSESGNTGELF
v_call: TRBV7-9; j_call: TRBJ1-5; cdr3_aa: ASSTQGNQPQH
v_call: TRBV19; j_call: TRBJ1-2; cdr3_aa: ASQLAGTGPNYGYT
v_call: TRBV30; j_call: TRBJ2-1; cdr3_aa: AWGDHGTSGVNEQF
v_call: TRBV10-3; j_call: TRBJ2-7; cdr3_aa: AISDPRQGGYEQY
v_call: TRBV19; j_call: TRBJ2-1; cdr3_aa: ASSLGPGLASHEQF
v_call: TRBV5-6; j_call: TRBJ1-2; cdr3_aa: ASAGQDYGYT
v_call: TRBV27; j_call: TRBJ2-1; cdr3_aa: ASKSPGGGYNEQF
v_call: TRBV18; j_call: TRBJ2-1; cdr3_aa: ASSPPGTYSYNEQF
v_call: TRBV29-1; j_call: TRBJ1-1; cdr3_aa: SVEGGQGGTEAF
v_call: TRBV4-1; j_call: TRBJ2-2; cdr3_aa: ASSQDPVTGELF
v_call: TRBV5-1; j_call: TRBJ2-3; cdr3_aa: ASSLSAGGSGDTQY
v_call: TRBV9; j_call: TRBJ2-6; cdr3_aa: ASSVDFVGTSGANVLT
v_call: TRBV4-3; j_call: TRBJ2-1; cdr3_aa: ASSQFLGGLPSYNEQF
v_call: TRBV7-9; j_call: TRBJ2-3; cdr3_aa: SSSLAHRLESTDTQY
v_call: TRBV29-1; j_call: TRBJ2-3; cdr3_aa: SVRRTSGDRPY